This T cell receptor beta chain is from a study of OX40 agonist ivuxolimab in advanced cancers. The CDR3 totals 16 residues. J gave up 1 base and V 5 bases, and 9 bases lay outside the gene matches. The germline V gene encodes CDR1 SGHTA and CDR2 FQGTGA. The assay was immunoSEQ multiplex PCR, and TCRdb's table has in-frame clones only and misses some. The table shows 39,000 or so clones, with around 92% occurring only once. The material was CD4+ or CD8+ T cells sorted from blood, obtained in a trial of the OX40 agonist ivuxolimab. The rearrangement joins TRBV7-3 to TRBJ2-3; 7 bases line up with TRBD1. The source is an adult with an advanced solid tumor such as melanoma, head and neck, liver or kidney cancer. CDR3 protein: CASSPGQAGGTDTQYF. In DNA form, the CDR3 reads TGTGCCAGCAGCCCTGGACAGGCCGGAGGCACAGATACGCAGTATTTT.